This T cell receptor beta chain was captured by sequencing in a study of T cells after yellow fever vaccination. Study-wide context: SMART-Seq v4 Ultra Low Input prepared the low-cell-number fractions.

Findings and caveats of the study: Most primary-vaccination clones reappeared after the booster (96% CD4, roughly 88% CD8). Peaking on day 5 versus 15, the secondary response was faster but weaker.

A 5'RACE template-switching step, the method used to make TCR cDNA, added a universal primer site and UMIs. Each CDR3 protein is one row after TCRdb ran MiXCR on the 5' RACE reads. The data hold 55,000 to 70,000 distinct CDR3 sequences, with more than 6.5% observed a single time. This clonotype was detected ten times or more. Antigen unknown. The CDR3 totals 10 residues. This clonotype was sampled from a man between 18 and 29 years old who received the YFV17D yellow fever vaccine. The input for sequencing was CD8+ T cells sorted from PBMCs, taken 45 days after the first yellow fever vaccination. The gene calls are TRBV21-1 and TRBJ1-5. TRBV21-1 is recorded as a pseudogene. CDR3 in amino acids: CASLNQPQHF. CDR3 DNA: TGTGCCAGCCTTAATCAGCCCCAGCATTTT.